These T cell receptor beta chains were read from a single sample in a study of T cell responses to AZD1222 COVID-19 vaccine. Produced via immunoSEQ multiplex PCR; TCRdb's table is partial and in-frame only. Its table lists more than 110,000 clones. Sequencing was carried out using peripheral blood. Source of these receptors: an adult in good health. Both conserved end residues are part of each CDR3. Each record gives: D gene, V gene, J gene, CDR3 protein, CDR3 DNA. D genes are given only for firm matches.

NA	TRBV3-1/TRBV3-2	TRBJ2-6	CASSPSFGSEGANVLTF	TGTGCCAGCAGCCCGTCGTTTGGGTCAGAAGGCGCCAACGTCCTGACTTTC
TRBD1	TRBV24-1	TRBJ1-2	CATSDLDRGEDYGYTF	TGTGCCACCAGTGATTTAGACAGGGGGGAGGACTATGGCTACACCTTC
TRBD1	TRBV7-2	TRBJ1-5	CASSLGTGRYQPQHF	TGTGCCAGCAGCTTAGGGACAGGGAGGTATCAGCCCCAGCATTTT
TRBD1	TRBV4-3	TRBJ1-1	CASSQAAMTGMNTEAFF	TGCGCCAGCAGCCAGGCCGCCATGACAGGGATGAACACTGAAGCTTTCTTT
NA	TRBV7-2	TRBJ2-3	CASTRDSLGTDTQYF	TGTGCCAGCACCCGCGATTCGCTAGGCACAGATACGCAGTATTTT
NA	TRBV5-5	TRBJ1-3	CASSSPQPGNTIYF	TGTGCCAGCAGCTCACCTCAGCCTGGAAACACCATATATTTT
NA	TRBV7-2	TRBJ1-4	CASSWGSPTNEKLFF	TGTGCCAGCAGCTGGGGGAGCCCCACTAATGAAAAACTGTTTTTT
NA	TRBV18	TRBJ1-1	CASSPPRGMVTEAFF	TGTGCCAGCTCACCACCGCGGGGGATGGTCACTGAAGCTTTCTTT
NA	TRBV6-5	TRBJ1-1	CASSLTGQSNTEAFF	TGTGCCAGCAGTTTGACAGGCCAAAGCAACACTGAAGCTTTCTTT
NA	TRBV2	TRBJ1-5	CASSWGPGGGNQPQHF	TGTGCCAGCAGTTGGGGACCCGGGGGGGGCAATCAGCCCCAGCATTTT
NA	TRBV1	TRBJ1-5	CTSSPTKGNQPQHF	TGCACCAGCAGCCCAACAAAGGGGAATCAGCCCCAGCATTTT
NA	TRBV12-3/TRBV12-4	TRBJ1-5	CASRTGTNQPQHF	TGTGCCAGCAGAACAGGGACCAATCAGCCCCAGCATTTT
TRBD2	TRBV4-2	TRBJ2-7	CASSAGLAGDEQYF	TGTGCCAGCAGTGCGGGACTAGCGGGGGACGAGCAGTACTTC
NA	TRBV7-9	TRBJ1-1	CASSLARGGFSDTEAFF	TGTGCCAGCAGCTTAGCGAGGGGGGGATTTAGTGACACTGAAGCTTTCTTT
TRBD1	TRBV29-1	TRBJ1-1	CSVIPGQGVRLNTEAFF	TGCAGCGTAATACCCGGGCAGGGGGTGAGGTTGAACACTGAAGCTTTCTTT
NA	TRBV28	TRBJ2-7	CASSLKWKGRYYEQYF	TGTGCCAGCAGTTTAAAGTGGAAGGGCAGGTACTACGAGCAGTACTTC
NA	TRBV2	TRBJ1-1	CASSERRSTEAFF	TGTGCCAGCAGTGAAAGGAGGAGCACTGAAGCTTTCTTT
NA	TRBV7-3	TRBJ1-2	CASSSRVGRTF	TGTGCCAGCAGCTCTCGGGTAGGCCGCACCTTC
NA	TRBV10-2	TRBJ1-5	CASSVATPQPQHF	TGCGCCAGCAGTGTCGCCACGCCCCAGCCCCAGCATTTT
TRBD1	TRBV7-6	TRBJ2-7	CASSFGDRAYEQYF	TGTGCCAGCAGCTTTGGGGACAGAGCCTACGAGCAGTACTTC
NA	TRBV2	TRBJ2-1	CASTPERSEQFF	TGTGCCAGCACCCCGGAGAGATCTGAGCAGTTCTTC
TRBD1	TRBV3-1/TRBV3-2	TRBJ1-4	CASSLVRGGEKLFF	TGTGCCAGCAGCCTCGTCAGGGGGGGTGAAAAACTGTTTTTT
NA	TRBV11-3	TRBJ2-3	CASSNGLGLRDTQYF	TGTGCCAGCAGTAATGGACTGGGCCTGAGGGATACGCAGTATTTT
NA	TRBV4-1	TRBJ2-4	CASSQGAGYTKNIQYF	TGCGCCAGCAGCCAAGGCGCTGGCTACACCAAAAACATTCAGTACTTC
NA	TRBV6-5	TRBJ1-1	CASWLGGSMTEAFF	TGTGCCAGCTGGCTTGGGGGATCCATGACTGAAGCTTTCTTT
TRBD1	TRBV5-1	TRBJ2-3	CASSLGVAGGFTDTQYF	TGCGCCAGCAGCTTGGGTGTTGCAGGGGGCTTCACAGATACGCAGTATTTT
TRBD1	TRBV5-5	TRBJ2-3	CASSWDRGYYTDTQYF	TGTGCCAGCAGCTGGGACAGGGGCTACTACACAGATACGCAGTATTTT
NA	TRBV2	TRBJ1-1	CASSTNRAMNTEAFF	TGTGCCAGCAGTACCAACAGGGCTATGAACACTGAAGCTTTCTTT
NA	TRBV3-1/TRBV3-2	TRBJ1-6	CASRNWASRDSPLHF	TGTGCCAGCAGAAACTGGGCCTCTCGGGATTCACCCCTCCACTTT
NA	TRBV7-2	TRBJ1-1	CASSFVGLNTEAFF	TGTGCCAGCAGCTTTGTGGGCCTGAACACTGAAGCTTTCTTT
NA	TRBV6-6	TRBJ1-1	CASTLRGRNTEAFF	TGTGCCAGCACCCTAAGGGGGAGGAACACTGAAGCTTTCTTT
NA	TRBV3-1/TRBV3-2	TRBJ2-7	CASSTSYEQYF	TGTGCCAGCAGCACTTCCTACGAGCAGTACTTC
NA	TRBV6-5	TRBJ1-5	CASTPGLNQPQHF	TGTGCCAGCACCCCAGGTTTGAATCAGCCCCAGCATTTT
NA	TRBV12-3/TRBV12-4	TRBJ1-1	CASSLGQYTEAFF	TGTGCCAGCAGTTTAGGGCAGTACACTGAAGCTTTCTTT
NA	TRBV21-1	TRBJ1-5	CASSKKDRGNQPQHF	TGTGCCAGCAGCAAAAAGGACAGGGGCAATCAGCCCCAGCATTTT
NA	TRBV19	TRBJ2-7	CASSIGAGAREQYF	TGTGCCAGTAGTATAGGCGCAGGGGCGAGGGAGCAGTACTTC
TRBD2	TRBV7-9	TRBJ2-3	CASSYSSGGAGGDTQYF	TGTGCCAGCAGCTACTCTAGCGGGGGGGCCGGAGGAGATACGCAGTATTTT
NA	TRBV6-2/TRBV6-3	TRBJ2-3	CASSYLRGRTDTQYF	TGTGCCAGCAGTTACTTGCGGGGGCGGACAGATACGCAGTATTTT
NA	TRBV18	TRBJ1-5	CASSPASREPQHF	TGTGCCAGCTCACCGGCATCTCGGGAGCCCCAGCATTTT
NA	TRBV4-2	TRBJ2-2	CASSQVVGANTGELFF	TGTGCCAGCAGCCAAGTTGTAGGCGCGAACACCGGGGAGCTGTTTTTT
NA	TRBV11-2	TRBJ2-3	CASSPGPSTDTQYF	TGTGCCAGCAGCCCAGGGCCTAGCACAGATACGCAGTATTTT
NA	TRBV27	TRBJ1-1	CASRGFTEAFF	TGTGCCAGTAGGGGTTTCACTGAAGCTTTCTTT
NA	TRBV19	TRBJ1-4	CASSDGTAPGEKLFF	TGTGCCAGTAGCGATGGGACGGCCCCCGGCGAAAAACTGTTTTTT
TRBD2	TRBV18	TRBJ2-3	CASSPAGTSSDTQYF	TGTGCCAGCTCACCCGCCGGGACTAGTTCCGATACGCAGTATTTT
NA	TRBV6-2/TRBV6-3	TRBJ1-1	CASSYSRADSAFF	TGTGCCAGCAGTTACTCGAGGGCTGATTCGGCTTTCTTT
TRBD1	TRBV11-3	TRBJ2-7	CASSHGTGDEQYF	TGTGCCAGCAGCCACGGGACAGGGGACGAGCAGTACTTC